A single T cell receptor (beta chain) is shown here with its context. This sample was taken from a study of blood T cell repertoires in COVID-19. V lost 5 bases to trimming and J lost 3 bases; unmatched junction nucleotides: 4. Germline loops: CDR1 SNHLY, CDR2 FYNNEI. The CDR3 totals 14 residues. Sequencing was performed with immunoSEQ multiplex PCR; in TCRdb, only in-frame clones are kept and a portion is missing. The sample shows some 250,000 clones, roughly 88% of them seen only once. The chain combines TRBV2 with TRBJ2-3, with 8 bases identical to TRBD1. The sequenced material came from PBMCs or T cells enriched from blood (not recorded which). The TCR comes from a woman aged 50 to 60 who had recovered from COVID-19. The CDR3 sequence is CASSQGAGTDTQYF. The DNA for the CDR3 is TGTGCCAGCAGTCAGGGGGCTGGGACAGATACGCAGTATTTT.